This T cell receptor beta chain came from a study of Ad26.COV2.S vaccination and SARS-CoV-2 variants (dated by TCRdb to the early 2020s). With respect to the entire study: Donors in the vaccine arm were drawn from COV1001, a phase I-IIa trial of Ad26.COV2.S in healthy adults that was multicentre, randomized, double-blind and placebo-controlled. Ad26.COV2.S was given intramuscularly at 5x10^10 or 1x10^11 viral particles, as a single shot or as two shots 56 days apart. TCRbeta repertoire sequencing served as the tool for gauging how specific and how broad the SARS-CoV-2-reactive T cell receptors were following Ad26.COV2.S vaccination. Trial participants were randomized into five groups of five: low-dose or high-dose Ad26.COV2.S given once or twice, or placebo on both occasions. Throughout the experiments and outcome assessment, investigators stayed blinded to trial group allocation. The TCR-sequenced set comprised about 32 samples: around 20 Ad26.COV2.S vaccine recipients, 5 placebo recipients and 8 SARS-CoV-2 convalescent individuals.

Concerning this clone: Its antigen specificity is not known. No base-level quality is on record; no much larger clone is a single base apart.

What the research found in general, with its limitations: After vaccination, substantial breadth of spike-specific CD8+ and CD4+ T cell responses was reported. Higher spike-specific TCR breadth was observed in Ad26.COV2.S recipients than in placebo recipients (P = 0.0014). Non-spike TCR breadth was comparable between vaccine and placebo recipients, consistent with the vaccine containing only spike. The study was not powered for comparison of responses between vaccine doses or regimens. The authors noted that total T cell responses may have been underestimated by the TCR breadth and depth analyses.

The immunoSEQ Assay was used to sequence TCRbeta CDR3 regions. After extraction, genomic DNA underwent amplification by bias-controlled multiplex PCR, followed by high-throughput sequencing. Per the original workflow: To quantify the absolute abundance of every unique TCRbeta CDR3 region, sequences were collapsed and filtered. Usable DNA was measured by amplifying reference genes present in all nucleated cells, and TCRbeta template counts were normalized to that usable DNA to estimate T cell fraction. Repertoire TCRs were annotated as SARS-CoV-2-specific when V gene, CDR3 amino acid sequence and J gene were exactly matched to a known reactive TCR set. The reference SARS-CoV-2 TCR set came from MIRA and was filtered for enrichment in COVID-19-positive ImmuneCODE repertoires, removing public or cross-reactive TCRs. Based on the MIRA antigens, annotated TCRs were further analysed at the level of specific ORF or position within ORF. Breadth was defined as the number of annotated unique rearrangements divided by the total number of unique productive rearrangements, and depth was defined as the summed frequency of the annotated unique rearrangements. Two-sided Wilcoxon rank-sum tests were used to compare TCR breadth between groups. As stored in TCRdb, this immuneACCESS dataset retains in-frame rearrangements with V and J assigned. A fraction of the clones does not appear; measured against another copy, unresolved V genes explain less than half of the discrepancy, and the remainder lacks a known reason. V, J and clone size are taken as reported in that table, and D and trimming were inferred from the DNA itself. The sample includes some 520,000 clones, with 87% observed a single time. The ten largest account for over 10% of the sample.

What this sample's treatment or condition label stands for: roughly 19 received Ad26.COV2.S at low or high dose, single or two shots; five or six received placebo; per-sample allocation not given. For vaccine and placebo recipients, the sequenced repertoires came from samples collected on day 63 after the first injection. Cohort 1b enrolled 25 to 30 adults aged 18-55 years at a single site in Boston, USA, between 29 July and 7 August 2020. Ad26.COV2.S was a replication-incompetent adenovirus type 26 vector that expressed a prefusion-stabilized SARS-CoV-2 spike protein derived from the original Wuhan strain. The germline V gene (reference sequence) yields MNHEY for CDR1 and SMNVEV for CDR2. The junction carries 5 bases between V and J, which are trimmed by 2 bases and 4 bases respectively. Its CDR3 holds 12 amino acids, cysteine through phenylalanine. CDR3 DNA only is kept here, 36 bases in frame from base 1.

The rearrangement combines TRBV27 with TRBJ1-1; no D gene call is confident. The sequencing here drew on peripheral blood, taken in a trial of Ad26.COV2.S vaccine versus placebo. The TCR was taken from a person aged 18-60 years who received the Ad26.COV2.S COVID-19 vaccine or a placebo. The DNA sequence is TGTGCCAGCAGTTTAATCAGCACTGAAGCTTTCTTT. It encodes CASSLISTEAFF.